Below, one T cell receptor beta chain is given with its context. Ten or more counts support this clonotype. The antigen it binds to is not known. Base qualities are not provided; no much larger clone lies one nucleotide away. V lost 5 bases and J lost 3 bases, and the count of bases not matched to a germline gene is 4. CDR1 and CDR2, per the germline V gene, are SGHVS and FQNEAQ. The cysteine opens and the phenylalanine closes a CDR3 of 14 amino acids. The CDR3 DNA has 42 bases and is translated from base 1. The data belong to a study of patients and donors after allogeneic stem cell transplantation (dated by TCRdb to about 2020). Library prep was done by RT-PCR. Sequencing instrument: NextSeq 550. TCRdb reprocessed the public reads (quality trimming at Q25 with fastp, clone calling with MiXCR) and kept in-frame beta chains. Rows matching on CDR3 protein sequence are summarized as one entry with the most common DNA and genes. This sample comprises 800,000 to 1,000,000 distinct CDR3 sequences, more than 15% of them detected only once. Together, the top ten hold 5% to 6.5% of the sample.

This chain joins TRBV7-8 to TRBJ2-1; 7 central bases correspond to TRBD1. The receptor comes from a human donor who was either an allogeneic HSCT recipient or a stem cell or donor lymphocyte infusion donor (not recorded which). It is not recorded whose cells these are; they may come from a transplant donor. Sequencing was done on a sample of blood, either unsorted or a sorted T cell fraction (not recorded which). Here the CDR3 is given as CASSVHRGYNEQFF. The DNA reads as follows: TGTGCCAGCAGCGTCCACAGGGGCTACAATGAGCAGTTCTTC.